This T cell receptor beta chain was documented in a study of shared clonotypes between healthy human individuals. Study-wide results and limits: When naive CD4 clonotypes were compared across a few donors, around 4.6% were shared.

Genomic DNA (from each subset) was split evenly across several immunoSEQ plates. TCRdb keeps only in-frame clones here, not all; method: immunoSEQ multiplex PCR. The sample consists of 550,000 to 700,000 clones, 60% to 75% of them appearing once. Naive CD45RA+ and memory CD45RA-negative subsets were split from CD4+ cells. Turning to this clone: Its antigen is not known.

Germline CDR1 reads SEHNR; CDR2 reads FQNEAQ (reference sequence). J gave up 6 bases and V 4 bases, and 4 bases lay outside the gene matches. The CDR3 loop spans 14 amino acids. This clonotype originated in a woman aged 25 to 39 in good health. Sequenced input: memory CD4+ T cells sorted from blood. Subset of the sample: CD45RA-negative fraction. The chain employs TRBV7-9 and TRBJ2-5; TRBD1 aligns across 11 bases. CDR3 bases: TGTGCCAGCAGCTCCGGGACAGGGGGGCAGACCCAGTACTTC. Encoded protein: CASSSGTGGQTQYF.